The 5 T cell receptor beta chains in this list originate from one sample, sequenced in a study of blood T cell repertoires in COVID-19. TCRdb's table, derived via immunoSEQ multiplex PCR, lists solely in-frame clones and lacks some. The sample shows fewer than 100,000 clones, around 87% of them seen only once. Sequencing was performed on peripheral blood. The receptors come from a human donor with acute or convalescent COVID-19. The donor label of this sample is uncertain.

The genes are TRBV30 and TRBJ2-3, with D tentatively TRBD2 (6 bases). Per germline, CDR1 GTSNPN and CDR2 SVGIG (reference sequence). The CDR3 is 14 amino acids. Trimming took 0 bases from V and 9 from J, leaving 16 bases between them. DNA for the CDR3: TGTGCCTGGAGTGTATTGGGTTCGGGGGTGACGCAGTATTTT. Its translation: CAWSVLGSGVTQYF.

This chain joins TRBV5-8 and TRBJ2-6; a weak D match, TRBD2 (6 bases). The CDR3 totals 16 residues. Germline values: CDR1 SGHTS, CDR2 YDEGEE. Trimming left V 3 bases short and J 3 bases short, with 13 bases between. CDR3 in amino acids: CASSSPGEIGANVLTF. DNA of the CDR3: TGTGCCAGCAGCTCCCCGGGGGAGATTGGGGCCAACGTCCTGACTTTC.

In this sample, this clone turned up once. The chain combines TRBV6-5 with TRBJ2-7; D might be TRBD2 (5 bases). Germline V CDR1 and CDR2: MNHEY, SVGAGI. The CDR3 is 14 amino acids. The V and J ends lost 7 bases and 3 bases respectively, with 16 bases between them. In nucleotides, the CDR3 is TGTGCCAGCATCCCCGGACTGACGAGCTACGAGCAGTACTTC. Residues: CASIPGLTSYEQYF.

The V and J genes are TRBV10-3 and TRBJ2-3; maybe TRBD2 (5 bases). Trimming removed 3 bases at V and 0 bases at J, with 13 bases between. The CDR3 contains 16 residues. Germline values: CDR1 ENHRY, CDR2 SYGVKD. The CDR3 DNA sequence: TGTGCCATCAGTGATTCGTTTACGGGGAGCACAGATACGCAGTATTTT. Its translation is CAISDSFTGSTDTQYF.

The genes are TRBV28 and TRBJ1-2, with D possibly being TRBD1 (6 bases). Looked up from germline, CDR1 is MDHEN and CDR2 is SYDVKM. V lost 2 bases and J lost 8, with 12 bases in between. This CDR3 comprises 13 residues. CDR3 nucleotides: TGTGCCAGCAGTTTAGTCCAGGGGCGAGGCTACACCTTC. Its protein product is CASSLVQGRGYTF.